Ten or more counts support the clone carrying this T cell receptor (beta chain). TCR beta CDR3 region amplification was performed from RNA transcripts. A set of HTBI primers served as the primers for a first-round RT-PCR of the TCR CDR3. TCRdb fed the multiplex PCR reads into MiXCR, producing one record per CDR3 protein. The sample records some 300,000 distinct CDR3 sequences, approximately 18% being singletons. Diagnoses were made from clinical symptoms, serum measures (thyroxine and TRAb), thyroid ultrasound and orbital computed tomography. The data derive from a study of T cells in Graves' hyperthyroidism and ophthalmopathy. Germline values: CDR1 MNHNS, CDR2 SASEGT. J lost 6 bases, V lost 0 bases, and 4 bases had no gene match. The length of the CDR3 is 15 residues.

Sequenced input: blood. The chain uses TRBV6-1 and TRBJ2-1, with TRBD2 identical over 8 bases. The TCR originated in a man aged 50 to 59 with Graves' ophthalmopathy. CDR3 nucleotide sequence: TGTGCCAGCAGTGAAGCGGCGGGAGGTCCCAATGAGCAGTTCTTC. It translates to CASSEAAGGPNEQFF.